The present T cell receptor (beta chain) was sequenced within a study of human T cells and chemical hapten exposure (dated by TCRdb to about 2021). At the level of the whole study: For sensitization, 2% DPC in acetone was applied to a 2 cm by 2 cm area of upper inner arm skin. Patients additionally received weekly therapeutic DPC doses to the scalp throughout the approximately 24-week study period. Most of the patients in the cohort were female, and the cohort covered alopecia areata with under or over 50% scalp involvement, alopecia totalis and alopecia universalis. This study followed changes in the peripheral blood TCR repertoire in vivo during primary and secondary sensitization of alopecia patients to the hapten diphenylcyclopropenone (DPC). For TCR sequencing, blood came from 25 to 35 alopecia patients at anywhere from one to four time points (pre-sensitization, 2, 6 and 24 weeks). Patch testing on the upper back used Finn chambers containing 0.01% DPC, with scoring done after 6 days according to International Contact Dermatitis Research Group standards. Blood samples were taken from patients before sensitization (week 0) and then at 2, 6 and about 24 weeks after DPC sensitization. Libraries were pooled for sequencing, and variation in per-sample TCR yields was attributed mainly to small differences in library volumes within the pool.

Interpreted using the paper, the time point label stands for: patch test 3, about 24 weeks after DPC sensitization. This specimen's treatment or condition label, per the study, means: therapeutic diphenylcyclopropenone sensitization with weekly scalp DPC. At every patch-test visit, the blood draw took place before the patch test was put on. Eligible patients were aged 18 to 70, diagnosed with alopecia, deemed suitable for DPC therapy, and excluded if pregnant. Total RNA was isolated from unfractionated whole blood collected in Tempus Blood RNA tubes. Ten or more counts support this clonotype. Its antigen specificity is not known. The record has no base qualities; no much larger clone is one base away. Points the paper makes about the study in general: After repeated subsampling, changes were observed in the strength of the expansion versus patch-test correlation and in the threshold at which the correlation became significant. Compared with pre-sensitization or healthy control sets, expanded TCRs formed significantly more large CDR3 similarity clusters, which is consistent with antigen-driven responses. Patch test score was positively correlated with the number of PT1 expanded TCRs, with significance at thresholds 8, 16 and 32 but not at 4. DPC sensitization did not change the number of TCRs with a frequency above 1 in 1000, and there was no evidence of changes in global repertoire structure. Because all patients had alopecia, a presumed autoimmune disease, the immune response of the patients might differ from that of healthy individuals.

V is reduced by 4 bases and J by 2 bases, leaving a spacing of 16 bases between them. The CDR3 has 16 amino acids, counting the end cysteine and phenylalanine. Of the read, only the CDR3 DNA is kept; its 48 bases are in frame from base 1. Taken from the germline V gene, the CDR1 and CDR2 loops are SGHTA and FQGNSA. Libraries came from RACE. The data were produced on a NextSeq 500. During library preparation, unique molecular identifiers were attached to individual cDNA molecules so that TCRs could be counted quantitatively and reproducibly. For every blood RNA sample, sequencing covered both the TCR alpha and TCR beta chains. For the original study's pipeline: Samples had a median of roughly 100,000 TCRs, with a range from 23,224 to 690,600. The Decombinator software suite was used to annotate the V, J and CDR3 of the TCR reads. For PS versus PT1 abundance plots, all samples were subsampled to the same number of TCRs (28,000). Expanded TCRs were defined as absent before sensitization and observed at least eight times at the 2-week time point. TCRdb trimmed public reads at Q25 via fastp, called clones via MiXCR and kept in-frame beta chains. One record per CDR3 amino acid sequence lists the most common genes and DNA. V and J calls and clone size were set by TCRdb, not the authors. In this sample the table shows about 58,000 distinct CDR3 sequences, roughly an eighth of which occur a single time. Together, the top ten hold about 2.4% of the sample.

The receptor's source is a man younger than 40 with alopecia areata. Some clones in this sample may be carry-over from other donors' samples. The chain links TRBV7-2 with TRBJ2-3, with a weak D call of TRBD1 (5 bases match). This specimen was whole blood, taken in connection with sensitization to the hapten diphenylcyclopropenone (DPC). The CDR3 reads as follows: CASSSQATLDTDTQYF. In nucleotide form, the sequence is TGTGCCAGCAGCTCACAGGCCACCTTAGACACAGATACGCAGTATTTT.